This note documents a single T cell receptor (beta chain) sequence. This clone appeared a single time. Its cognate antigen has yet to be identified. Within one base of it there is no much larger clone, and no base qualities were kept. The sample originates from a study of blood T cell repertoires in COVID-19 (TCRdb year 2020). Regarding the study in general: Samples from collaborators originated in the United States, Italy and Spain and spanned both the acute and convalescent phases of COVID-19. The prospective study material was composed of cDNA or gDNA derived from T cells, B-cell-depleted T cells, or PBMCs. Deeply sampled blood TCRbeta repertoires from subjects exposed to, actively infected with, or recovered from COVID-19 were included in the dataset. A freely available public database, intended as a resource for researchers studying the immune response to SARS-CoV-2, is where the repertoires were released. Samples were obtained from the ongoing ImmuneRACE study (first 160 participants) and from about 1,300 subjects provided by 6 global collaborators. A de-identified subject ID, COVID-19 status, age in years and sex were almost always included in the sample metadata. HLA class I and class II types, where available, came from metadata supplied by the sample provider rather than from assay-based typing.

Enrolling through a virtual design, the prospective study's participants ranged in age from roughly 18 to 89 years and lived across roughly 24 United States geographic areas. In the prospective study, participants were assigned to cohorts based on the clinical history participants reported in a screening survey and a study questionnaire. ImmuneRACE Cohort 3 recovered participants were defined by two consecutive negative NP/OP PCR tests, healthcare professional clearance, or symptom resolution. Mobile phlebotomists in the prospective study collected whole blood, serum and a nasopharyngeal or oropharyngeal swab from every participant. Participants in the prospective study had the option to provide additional blood draws and questionnaires over a roughly 2-month period. Before DNA extraction, blood samples from the prospective study were shipped at room temperature or frozen. The CDR3, cysteine through phenylalanine, is 14 amino acids long. Only the CDR3 region is kept as DNA, spanning 42 bases read in frame from base 1. From V the trimming removes 7 bases and from J it removes 4 bases, while the gene matches leave 9 bases of the junction unaccounted for. For CDR1 and CDR2, the germline V gene lists SQVTM and ANQGSEA.

TCRbeta CDR3 regions were amplified from genomic DNA using the immunoSEQ Assay, a bias-controlled multiplex PCR. Turning to the authors' computational methods: Nucleated cell counts per sample were estimated from amplification of reference gene primers within the assay. To quantify the absolute abundance of each unique TCRbeta CDR3 rearrangement, sequence reads were collapsed and filtered. Productive Simpson clonality was computed per sample as the square root of Simpson's diversity index over productive rearrangements. What TCRdb holds here is the immuneACCESS table cut down to in-frame rearrangements. Part of the clones is not present; checked against another copy, under half of the missing clones reflect an unresolved V gene, and the others are unexplained. V and J calls and clone size are as listed in that table; D and trimming were resolved from the DNA. The sample includes about 180,000 clones, with about 83% observed a single time. The top ten clonotypes cover 8% to 10% of the sample.

Beyond this particular receptor, the publication reports: Clinical and demographic metadata were provided uncurated, with the amount varying by source and participant.

The specimen sequenced was PBMCs or T cells enriched from blood (not recorded which). Recombination joined TRBV29-1 with TRBJ2-1, with 8 bases matching TRBD2. The sequence derives from a young woman who had recovered from COVID-19. CDR3 reads: CSGATSGTYNEQFF. The DNA sequence follows: TGCAGCGGGGCCACTAGCGGAACTTACAATGAGCAGTTCTTC.